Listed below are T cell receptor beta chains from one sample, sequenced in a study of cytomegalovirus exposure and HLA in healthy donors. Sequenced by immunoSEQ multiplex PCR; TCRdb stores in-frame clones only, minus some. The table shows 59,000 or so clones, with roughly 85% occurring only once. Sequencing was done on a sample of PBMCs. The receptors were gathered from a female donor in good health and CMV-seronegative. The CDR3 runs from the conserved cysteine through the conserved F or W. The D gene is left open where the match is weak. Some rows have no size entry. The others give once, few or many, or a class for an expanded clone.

CDR3 protein: CASSITGEASYEQYF
CDR3 DNA: TGTGCCAGCAGCATAACAGGGGAGGCCTCCTACGAGCAGTACTTC
clone size: few
D gene: .
J gene: TRBJ2-7
V gene: TRBV7-3

CDR3 protein: CASSLAGGGNGRETQYF
CDR3 DNA: TGTGCCAGCAGCTTAGCTGGCGGGGGTAACGGCCGGGAGACCCAGTACTTC
clone size: .
D gene: TRBD2
J gene: TRBJ2-5
V gene: TRBV7-9

CDR3 protein: CASARLGQEQFF
CDR3 DNA: TGTGCCAGCGCGAGGTTAGGACAGGAGCAGTTCTTC
clone size: .
D gene: .
J gene: TRBJ2-1
V gene: TRBV2

CDR3 protein: CASSNRGEQYF
CDR3 DNA: TGTGCCAGCAGCAACAGGGGCGAGCAGTACTTC
clone size: .
D gene: TRBD1
J gene: TRBJ2-7
V gene: TRBV7-2

CDR3 protein: CASSVGGRGGSYNEQFF
CDR3 DNA: TGTGCCAGCAGCGTAGGCGGGCGGGGGGGATCCTACAATGAGCAGTTCTTC
clone size: .
D gene: TRBD2
J gene: TRBJ2-1
V gene: TRBV9

CDR3 protein: CASSYKRPKGTDTQYF
CDR3 DNA: TGTGCCAGCAGTTACAAGCGACCAAAGGGCACAGATACGCAGTATTTT
clone size: .
D gene: .
J gene: TRBJ2-3
V gene: TRBV6-5

CDR3 protein: CASSRWGSGSSYNEQFF
CDR3 DNA: TGTGCCAGCAGCCGTTGGGGTAGCGGGAGCTCCTACAATGAGCAGTTCTTC
clone size: .
D gene: TRBD2
J gene: TRBJ2-1
V gene: TRBV28

CDR3 protein: CSSSSQGTGSIVTQYF
CDR3 DNA: TGTTCCAGCAGCTCACAGGGTACTGGGTCTATAGTTACGCAGTATTTT
clone size: .
D gene: .
J gene: TRBJ2-3
V gene: TRBV7-9

CDR3 protein: CASTLGDRTASIYF
CDR3 DNA: TGTGCCAGCACCCTAGGAGACCGCACGGCATCCATATATTTT
clone size: few
D gene: .
J gene: TRBJ1-3
V gene: TRBV6-6

CDR3 protein: CASGQGESPLHF
CDR3 DNA: TGTGCCAGTGGGCAGGGGGAGTCACCCCTCCACTTT
clone size: .
D gene: TRBD1
J gene: TRBJ1-6
V gene: TRBV19

CDR3 protein: CASSLAPTSPLHF
CDR3 DNA: TGTGCCAGCAGCTTGGCTCCAACTTCACCCCTCCACTTT
clone size: .
D gene: .
J gene: TRBJ1-6
V gene: TRBV13

CDR3 protein: CASSQDRTASYEQYF
CDR3 DNA: TGCGCCAGCAGCCAAGATAGGACAGCCTCCTACGAGCAGTACTTC
clone size: .
D gene: .
J gene: TRBJ2-7
V gene: TRBV4-1

CDR3 protein: CASSWDSTSGANVLTF
CDR3 DNA: TGCGCCAGCAGCTGGGACAGTACCTCTGGGGCCAACGTCCTGACTTTC
clone size: .
D gene: TRBD1
J gene: TRBJ2-6
V gene: TRBV5-1

CDR3 protein: CASSLGVGGDSPLHF
CDR3 DNA: TGTGCCAGCAGTTTAGGGGTAGGAGGTGATTCACCCCTCCACTTT
clone size: .
D gene: .
J gene: TRBJ1-6
V gene: TRBV28

CDR3 protein: CASSYSAGNYGYTF
CDR3 DNA: TGTGCCAGCAGTTACTCGGCAGGGAACTATGGCTACACCTTC
clone size: .
D gene: .
J gene: TRBJ1-2
V gene: TRBV6-5